What follows are 28 T cell receptor beta chains derived from one specimen sequenced in a study of shared clonotypes between healthy human individuals. It was CD45RO-negative cells, positively selected for CCR7, that made up naive CD8 cells, with terminally differentiated effector memory CD45RA+ cells excluded. Clones were read by immunoSEQ multiplex PCR, and TCRdb kept only the in-frame ones, dropping some. The sample shows about 2.1 million clones, 93% of them seen only once. The sequenced sample consisted of naive CD8+ T cells from PBMCs. Source of these receptors: a man aged 18 to 30 in good health. Some clones in this sample may be carry-over from other donors' samples.

The CDR3 here is CASRSPRGSFMNTEAFF. DNA for the CDR3: TGTGCCAGCAGGTCTCCCCGGGGCTCCTTTATGAACACTGAAGCTTTCTTT. The rearrangement uses TRBV28 and TRBJ1-1; tentatively, D is TRBD1 (5 bases). CDR1 and CDR2 from the germline V gene are MDHEN and SYDVKM. This CDR3 is built from 17 residues. Deletions cut 6 bases from V and 0 bases from J, with 20 bases between.

This chain uses TRBV28 with TRBJ1-1, with TRBD1 as a possible D gene (6 bases). V was pared by 1 base and J by 3 bases, with 12 bases between. Germline CDR1 and CDR2: MDHEN and SYDVKM. The CDR3 is 15 residues long. The CDR3 DNA is TGTGCCAGCAGTTTATCGAGTTCAGGGGACACTGAAGCTTTCTTT. Protein product: CASSLSSSGDTEAFF. Combining the CDR3 with reference TRBV28 and TRBJ1-1 gives the whole variable domain DVKVTQSSRYLVKRTGEKVFLECVQDMDHENMFWYRQDPGLGLRLIYFSYDVKMKEKGDIPEGYSVSREKKERFSLILESASTNQTSMYLCASSLSSSGDTEAFFGQGTRLTVV.

The chain couples TRBV7-9 to TRBJ2-3, with TRBD1 matching over 8 bases. The CDR3 has 15 amino acids. V lost 5 bases and J lost 4; bases outside the gene matches: 8. In germline, CDR1 is SEHNR, CDR2 FQNEAQ (reference sequence). The CDR3 sequence is CASSPDREHPDTQYF. Written as DNA, the CDR3 is TGTGCCAGCAGCCCGGACAGGGAGCACCCAGATACGCAGTATTTT.

This chain uses TRBV27 with TRBJ2-1; D is ambiguous. From germline, CDR1 is MNHEY and CDR2 SMNVEV (reference sequence). The CDR3 consists of 14 residues. Trimming removed 0 bases from V and 6 bases from J, with 9 bases in between. The CDR3 reads CASSLSAMGNEQFF. The CDR3 bases are TGTGCCAGCAGTTTATCCGCCATGGGCAATGAGCAGTTCTTC.

This clone was found a few times. The same CDR3 can be traced to other DNA sequences in this sample. J is TRBJ1-1 and V is TRBV9; D may be TRBD1 (5 bases). The germline gives CDR1 SGDLS, CDR2 YYNGEE. CDR3 length equals 13 residues. V lost 4 bases, J lost 5 bases, and 12 bases lay in between. The CDR3 is CASSPGAGTEAFF. CDR3 nucleotides: TGTGCCAGCAGCCCCGGGGCGGGAACTGAAGCTTTCTTT.

This clone was seen only once. The chain uses TRBV28 and TRBJ2-7, with D tentatively TRBD2 (6 bases). The CDR3 spans 13 residues. Trimming cost V 2 bases and J 7 bases, with 12 bases left between them. Germline CDR1 and CDR2: MDHEN and SYDVKM. CDR3 nucleotide sequence: TGTGCCAGCAGTTTAGGCGGGGCTAGAGAGCAGTACTTC. Residues: CASSLGGAREQYF. The full variable domain, with the rest looked up from reference TRBV28 and TRBJ2-7, is DVKVTQSSRYLVKRTGEKVFLECVQDMDHENMFWYRQDPGLGLRLIYFSYDVKMKEKGDIPEGYSVSREKKERFSLILESASTNQTSMYLCASSLGGAREQYFGPGTRLTVT.

The chain has TRBV19 and TRBJ1-2; TRBD1 might be the D (5 bases). V lost 6 bases, J lost 0 bases, and 8 bases lay in between. CDR1 LNHDA and CDR2 SQIVND come from the germline V gene (reference sequence). This CDR3 has 13 amino acids. CDR3 residues: CASRETANYGYTF. The DNA for the CDR3 is TGTGCCAGTAGGGAGACAGCTAACTATGGCTACACCTTC. The full variable domain, rest sourced from reference TRBV19 and TRBJ1-2, is DGGITQSPKYLFRKEGQNVTLSCEQNLNHDAMYWYRQDPGQGLRLIYYSQIVNDFQKGDIAEGYSVSREKKESFPLTVTSAQKNPTAFYLCASRETANYGYTFGSGTRLTVV.

The rearrangement joins TRBV19 to TRBJ2-5; the match to TRBD2 covers 8 bases. Germline V gene data show CDR1 as LNHDA and CDR2 as SQIVND (reference sequence). The CDR3 is 13 residues long. The V segment lost 7 bases and the J segment 4 bases; nucleotides outside the gene matches: 5. In DNA, the CDR3 is TGTGCCAGTATTCCCCGGGGGGGAGAGACCCAGTACTTC. Residues: CASIPRGGETQYF.

The chain recombines TRBV5-6 with TRBJ2-4; D might be TRBD2 (5 bases). V shed 0 bases and J shed 2 bases, with 9 bases lying between them. This CDR3 spans 15 amino acids. Per germline, CDR1 SGHDT and CDR2 YYEEEE. The CDR3 loop is CASSLDEGPKNIQYF. The CDR3 bases are TGTGCCAGCAGCTTGGATGAGGGTCCCAAAAACATTCAGTACTTC.

J is TRBJ2-1 and V is TRBV7-8; D perhaps matches TRBD2 (6 bases). Looked up from germline, CDR1 is SGHVS and CDR2 is FQNEAQ. The germline V and J ends were trimmed by 2 bases and 0 bases, with 11 bases remaining between them. This CDR3 region has 16 residues. CDR3 nucleotides: TGTGCCAGCAGCTTATTTAGCGGAAGCTCCTACAATGAGCAGTTCTTC. This sequence encodes CASSLFSGSSYNEQFF.

This sequence joins TRBV5-6 and TRBJ2-7; D is unclear. The V gene lost 2 bases and the J gene lost 2 bases, with 11 bases spanning the gap. CDR1 is SGHDT, CDR2 YYEEEE, per germline. The CDR3 has 14 residues. The chain's CDR3 is CASSFGRSTYEQYF. CDR3 coding DNA: TGTGCCAGCAGCTTTGGACGGAGCACCTACGAGCAGTACTTC.

The rearrangement joins TRBV14 to TRBJ2-2, with D tentatively TRBD2 (5 bases). The CDR3 totals 14 residues. Germline V gene lookup returns CDR1 SGHDN and CDR2 FVKESK. V gave up 2 bases and J gave up 5 bases, with 9 bases separating them. The CDR3 nucleotides read TGTGCCAGCAGCCAAATGAGGGTTACCGGGGAGCTGTTTTTT. This gives the protein CASSQMRVTGELFF.

On this clone itself: This same CDR3 is encoded by further DNA sequences in the sample. The chain carries TRBV18 and TRBJ2-7; the D call may be TRBD1 or TRBD2 (5 bases each). Germline lookup yields CDR1 KGHSH and CDR2 LQKENI. CDR3 length: 13 amino acids. Trimming removed 2 bases at V and 1 base at J, with 6 bases between. CDR3 DNA: TGTGCCAGCTCACCAGGGGGATCCTACGAGCAGTACTTC. It codes for CASSPGGSYEQYF.

This clone has a single count. The chain employs TRBV2 and TRBJ2-7, with a possible D match to TRBD2 (7 bases). Trimming cost V 4 bases and J 3 bases, with 16 bases left between them. Germline CDR1 reads SNHLY; CDR2 reads FYNNEI. This CDR3 has 15 residues. CDR3 amino acids: CASSGGGVGNYEQYF. The CDR3 DNA follows: TGTGCCAGCAGTGGGGGGGGCGTCGGGAACTACGAGCAGTACTTC.

This clone was seen only once. The chain recombines TRBV6-5 with TRBJ1-2; D might be TRBD1 (5 bases). The CDR3 sequence is 14 residues long. V lost 6 bases and J lost 4, with 15 bases in between. Germline CDR1 reads MNHEY; CDR2 reads SVGAGI. The CDR3 region has the DNA TGTGCCAGCAGGCCGGTTGACAGCCCCTATGGCTACACCTTC. This encodes CASRPVDSPYGYTF.

This sequence joins TRBV9 and TRBJ1-2; D is unresolved. This CDR3 comprises 16 residues. Trimming took off 0 bases at V and 2 bases at J, with 14 bases between the two ends. From germline, CDR1 is SGDLS and CDR2 YYNGEE. CDR3 sequence (DNA): TGTGCCAGCAGCGTAGGAGGACCCGGACGGAACTATGGCTACACCTTC. Protein: CASSVGGPGRNYGYTF.

V is TRBV5-8 and J is TRBJ1-2; D is uncertain. Trimming shortened V by 4 bases and J by 5 bases, and 15 bases separated the two germline ends. The CDR3 sequence is 14 residues long. Germline-derived CDR1 and CDR2 are SGHTS and YDEGEE. CDR3 sequence reads: CASSLPGRKYGYTF. The CDR3 coding sequence is TGTGCCAGCAGCCTCCCGGGCCGCAAGTATGGCTACACCTTC.

This clone showed up just once. This chain joins TRBV7-9 and TRBJ1-2; D possibly corresponds to TRBD1 (5 bases). V lost 5 bases, J lost 6 bases, and 10 bases lay in between. The CDR3 loop spans 12 amino acids. Germline V CDR1 and CDR2: SEHNR, FQNEAQ (reference sequence). The CDR3 sequence is CASSREGHGYTF. The CDR3 nucleotides read TGTGCCAGCAGCCGAGAGGGACATGGCTACACCTTC.

The genes are TRBV10-3 and TRBJ2-1, with TRBD1 matching 11 bases. J gave up 0 bases and V 11 bases, and 6 bases lay outside the gene matches. Germline V gene sequence: CDR1 ENHRY, CDR2 SYGVKD. This CDR3 is 15 amino acids long. The chain's CDR3 is CASWDRGNSYNEQFF. CDR3 bases: TGTGCCTCCTGGGACAGGGGGAACTCCTACAATGAGCAGTTCTTC.

This chain links TRBV7-6 with TRBJ2-7; D call uncertain. V was cut by 0 bases and J by 7 bases, with 13 bases left in between. The CDR3 is made up of 14 amino acids. Per germline, CDR1 SGHVS and CDR2 FNYEAQ. CDR3 in DNA: TGTGCCAGCAGCTTAGCGACTCGGCTGGAGGAGCAGTACTTC. Translating gives CASSLATRLEEQYF.

The rearrangement uses TRBV4-2 and TRBJ2-4; 10 positions agree with TRBD2. This CDR3 contains 19 residues. V was pared by 1 base and J by 6 bases, with 15 bases of the junction left unmatched. CDR1 is LGHNA, CDR2 YNFKEQ, per germline. Written as DNA, the CDR3 is TGTGCCAGCAGCCAAGTTACCAGCGGGAGGGCCGTAGACGGAAACATTCAGTACTTC. Translating it yields CASSQVTSGRAVDGNIQYF.

Turning to this clone: A read error may account for a junction end that differs from germline. The CDR3 bases are TGCAGCGTTAAAGACTCCAGCTCCTACAATGAGCAGTTCTTC. It is translated as CSVKDSSSYNEQFF. This rearrangement joins TRBV29-1 to TRBJ2-1; no definite D call. The CDR3 loop spans 14 amino acids. CDR1 is SQVTM and CDR2 is ANQGSEA in the germline V gene.

This chain joins TRBV27 and TRBJ2-3; 7 bases line up with TRBD2. Germline V lookup: CDR1 MNHEY, CDR2 SMNVEV (reference sequence). This CDR3 region has 14 residues. Losses at the gene ends were 2 bases for V and 4 bases for J; bases not matched to a gene: 3. The CDR3 sequence: CASSLAGEADTQYF. CDR3 DNA: TGTGCCAGCAGTTTAGCGGGGGAGGCAGATACGCAGTATTTT.

The J gene is TRBJ2-1, the V gene TRBV4-3; no definite D call. Germline V CDR1 and CDR2: LGHNA, YSLEER. The CDR3 runs to 16 residues. V dropped 0 bases and J dropped 1 base, with 10 bases sitting between them. CDR3 amino acids: CASSQDWTGSYNEQFF. The DNA of the CDR3 is TGCGCCAGCAGCCAAGATTGGACGGGTTCCTACAATGAGCAGTTCTTC.

This clone was seen only a few times. Other nucleotide sequences in the sample specify the same CDR3. The chain couples TRBV7-9 to TRBJ2-7, with TRBD1 matching 8 bases. The CDR3 sequence is 13 residues long. The ends lost 4 bases at V and 3 bases at J; junction bases unmatched: 2. Germline V gives CDR1 SEHNR, CDR2 FQNEAQ (reference sequence). The CDR3 is CASSSTGGYEQYF. The CDR3, as DNA: TGTGCCAGCAGCTCAACAGGGGGCTACGAGCAGTACTTC. The full variable domain, in which reference TRBV7-9 and TRBJ2-7 provide the parts outside the CDR3, is DTGVSQNPRHKITKRGQNVTFRCDPISEHNRLYWYRQTLGQGPEFLTYFQNEAQLEKSRLLSDRFSAERPKGSFSTLEIQRTEQGDSAMYLCASSSTGGYEQYFGPGTRLTVT.

V and J are TRBV9 and TRBJ2-5; D gene uncertain. This CDR3 is built from 11 residues. CDR1 is SGDLS, CDR2 YYNGEE, per germline. V gave up 1 base and J gave up 6 bases, with 4 bases separating them. This CDR3 reads CASSVSQTQYF. CDR3 sequence (DNA): TGTGCCAGCAGCGTATCTCAGACCCAGTACTTC.

The V call is TRBV27, the J call TRBJ2-2; D unclear. Germline V gene data show CDR1 as MNHEY and CDR2 as SMNVEV (reference sequence). The germline V and J ends were trimmed by 1 base and 0 bases, with 6 bases remaining between them. The length of the CDR3 is 15 residues. The chain's CDR3 is CASSLLQPNTGELFF. In nucleotides, the CDR3 is TGTGCCAGCAGTTTATTACAGCCGAACACCGGGGAGCTGTTTTTT.

Concerning this clone: Lacking the conserved final phenylalanine or tryptophan, this CDR3 likely reflects a read error. It is unclear where the CDR3 begins or ends on the DNA, so no DNA is shown, and the CDR3 is as TCRdb lists it. V usage is TRBV19 and J usage is TRBJ2-7; whether TRBD1, the table's D call, matches the DNA was not checked. Germline assignment: CDR1 LNHDA and CDR2 SQIVND (reference sequence). Counting both end residues, the CDR3 totals 13 amino acids. The CDR3 region is CASSTRGDRGKFL.